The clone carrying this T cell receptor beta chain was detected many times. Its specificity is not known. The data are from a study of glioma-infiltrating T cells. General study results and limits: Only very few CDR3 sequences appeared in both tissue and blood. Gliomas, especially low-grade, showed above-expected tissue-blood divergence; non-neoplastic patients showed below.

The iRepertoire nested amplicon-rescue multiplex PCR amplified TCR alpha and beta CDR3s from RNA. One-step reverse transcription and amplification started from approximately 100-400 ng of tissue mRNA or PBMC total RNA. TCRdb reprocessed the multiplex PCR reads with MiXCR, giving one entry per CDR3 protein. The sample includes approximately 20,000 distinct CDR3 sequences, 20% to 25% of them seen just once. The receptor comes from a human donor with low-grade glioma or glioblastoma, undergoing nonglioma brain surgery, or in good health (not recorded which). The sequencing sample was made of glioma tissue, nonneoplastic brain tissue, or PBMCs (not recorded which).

This CDR3 reads CASSDLHRDNYEQYF. The CDR3 coding sequence is TGTGCCAGCAGTGACCTACACCGGGACAACTACGAGCAGTACTTC. V usage is TRBV6-4 and J usage is TRBJ2-7; TRBD1 might be the D (6 bases). The CDR3 contains 15 residues. The V and J ends lost 2 bases and 3 bases respectively, with 14 bases between them. Germline assignment: CDR1 MRHNA and CDR2 SNTAGT.